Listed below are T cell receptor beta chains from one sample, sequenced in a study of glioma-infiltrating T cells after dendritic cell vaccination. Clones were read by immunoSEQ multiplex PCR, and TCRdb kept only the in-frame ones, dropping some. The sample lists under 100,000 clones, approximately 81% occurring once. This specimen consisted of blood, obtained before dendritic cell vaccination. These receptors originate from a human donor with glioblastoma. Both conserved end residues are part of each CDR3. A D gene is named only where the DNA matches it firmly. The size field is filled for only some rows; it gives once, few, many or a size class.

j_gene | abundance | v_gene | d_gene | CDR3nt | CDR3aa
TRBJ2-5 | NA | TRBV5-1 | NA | TGCGCCAGCAGCTCAGCGGTTCAAGAGACCCAGTACTTC | CASSSAVQETQYF
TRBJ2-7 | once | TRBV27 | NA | TGTGCCAGCAGTTGGGGGCCCCTAGACTACGAGCAGTACTTC | CASSWGPLDYEQYF
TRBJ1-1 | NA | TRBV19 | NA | TGTGCCAGTAGTATTTCTGGGGCTCGCACTGAAGCTTTCTTT | CASSISGARTEAFF
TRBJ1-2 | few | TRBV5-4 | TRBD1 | TGTGCCAGCAGACCCGAGGACAGGGGGCTAAGTAGCTATGGCTACACCTTC | CASRPEDRGLSSYGYTF
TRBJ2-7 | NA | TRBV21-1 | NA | TGTGCCAGCAGCAAAGGGAGAGCGGCCTACGAGCAGTACTTC | CASSKGRAAYEQYF
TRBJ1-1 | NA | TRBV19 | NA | TGTGCCAGTAGTATTTATACCTCTTTCGGTGAAGCTTTCTTT | CASSIYTSFGEAFF
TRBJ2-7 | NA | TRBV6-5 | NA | TGTGCCAGCAGATTTCTAGCGAGGACCTACGAGCAGTACTTC | CASRFLARTYEQYF
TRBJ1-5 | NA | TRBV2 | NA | TGTGCCAGCAAGGTCAGAGGGCAAAATCAGCCCCAGCATTTT | CASKVRGQNQPQHF
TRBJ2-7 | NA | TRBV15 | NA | TGTGCCACCAGCAGAGATCGTAGCGTCCCCCCTACCCGCTACTTC | CATSRDRSVPPTRYF
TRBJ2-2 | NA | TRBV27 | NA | TGTGCCAGCAGTCTCAGTAACGGGGAGCTGTTTTTT | CASSLSNGELFF
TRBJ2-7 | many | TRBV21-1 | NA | TGTGCCAGCAGCAACTACCCTCTGCCGGGCGAGCAGTACTTC | CASSNYPLPGEQYF
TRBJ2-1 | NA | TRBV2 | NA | TGTGCCAGCAGTGAACTCGCCTCTATGAATGAGCAGTTCTTC | CASSELASMNEQFF
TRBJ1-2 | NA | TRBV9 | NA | TGTGCCAGCAGCGTAGGGAACAGGGAATACGGCTACACCTTC | CASSVGNREYGYTF
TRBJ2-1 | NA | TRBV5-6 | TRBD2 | TGTGCCAGCAGCTTGGTGTCTAGCGGGGGGGCTGGGAATGAGCAGTTCTTC | CASSLVSSGGAGNEQFF
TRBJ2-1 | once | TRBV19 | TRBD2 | TGTGCCAGTAGGTCGGGCGGGAGGGCAAGAAATGAGCAGTTCTTC | CASRSGGRARNEQFF
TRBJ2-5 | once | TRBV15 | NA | TGTGCCACCAGCAGCACCACGGGGACCCAGTACTTC | CATSSTTGTQYF
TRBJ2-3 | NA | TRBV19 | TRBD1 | TGTGCCAGTAGTCCAGGGGGCCTTAGCACAGATACGCAGTATTTT | CASSPGGLSTDTQYF
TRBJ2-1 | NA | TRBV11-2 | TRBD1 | TGTGCCAGCAGCTTGGACCCGGGACAGCCTAACAATGAGCAGTTCTTC | CASSLDPGQPNNEQFF
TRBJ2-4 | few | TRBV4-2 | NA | TGTGCCAGCAGCCAAAACCGGGACACTCGAACCATTCAGTACTTC | CASSQNRDTRTIQYF
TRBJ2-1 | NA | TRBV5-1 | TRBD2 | TGCGCCAGCAGCTTGGGACTAGCCTACTACAATGAGCAGTTCTTC | CASSLGLAYYNEQFF
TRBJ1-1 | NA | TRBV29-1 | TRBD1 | TGCAGCGCTGGACAGGTGAACACTGAAGCTTTCTTT | CSAGQVNTEAFF
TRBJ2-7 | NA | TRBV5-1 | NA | TGCGCCAGCAGCAAAGCCGGGACACCATCCTACGAGCAGTACTTC | CASSKAGTPSYEQYF
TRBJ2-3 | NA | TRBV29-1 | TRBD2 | TGCAGCGTTGGTGGCCTAGCGGTAGGGGCCACAGATACGCAGTATTTT | CSVGGLAVGATDTQYF
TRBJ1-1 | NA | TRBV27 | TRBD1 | TGTGCCAGCGGCCGGGACAGGGATGCGCGGGGGACTGAAGCTTTCTTT | CASGRDRDARGTEAFF
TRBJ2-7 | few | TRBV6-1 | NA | TGTGCCAGCAGTGAACTGGACGGGACACCAGCCTACGAGCAGTACTTC | CASSELDGTPAYEQYF
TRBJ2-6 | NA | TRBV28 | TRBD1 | TGTGCCAGCAGAGACCCCGGGACAGGGATTGGGGCCAACGTCCTGACTTTC | CASRDPGTGIGANVLTF